These 8 T cell receptor beta chains were all obtained from the same sample, sequenced in a study of blood T cell repertoires in COVID-19. The method was immunoSEQ multiplex PCR; TCRdb's version includes in-frame clones alone and lacks a portion of them. Of over 200,000 clones detected, about 91% appear once; the ten largest clones hold under 3%. The source material was peripheral blood. These TCRs come from a person aged 18 to 30 with COVID-19, enrolled during active disease.

The V gene is TRBV28, the J gene TRBJ2-7, with no clear D. The CDR3 loop spans 10 amino acids. Trimming took off 5 bases at V and 3 bases at J, with 2 bases between the two ends. From germline, CDR1 is MDHEN and CDR2 SYDVKM. The DNA of the CDR3 is TGTGCCAGCAGTCTCTACGAGCAGTACTTC. The encoded protein is CASSLYEQYF.

V gene TRBV5-4 combines with J gene TRBJ2-7, with 8 bases identical to TRBD2. Germline trimming cut 2 bases from V and 0 bases from J; bases unmatched to any gene: 1. Looked up from germline, CDR1 is SGHNT and CDR2 is YYREEE (reference sequence). The CDR3 is 14 amino acids. This CDR3 is CASSFGGASYEQYF. The CDR3, as DNA: TGTGCCAGCAGCTTCGGGGGGGCCTCCTACGAGCAGTACTTC.

The gene calls are TRBV4-3 and TRBJ2-3; possible D gene TRBD2, 5 bases. V lost 1 base and J lost 8, with 10 bases in between. The CDR3 runs 13 residues. In germline, CDR1 is LGHNA, CDR2 YSLEER. As DNA, the CDR3 is TGCGCCAGCAGCCAAGGGAAAGGGAGTACGCAGTATTTT. Its protein is CASSQGKGSTQYF.

CDR3: CASSLTSRQETQYF. The CDR3 DNA is TGTGCCAGCAGCTTGACTAGCAGGCAAGAGACCCAGTACTTC. The V gene is TRBV7-2, the J gene TRBJ2-5, with 7 bases identical to TRBD2. Germline V gives CDR1 SGHTA, CDR2 FQGNSA. The CDR3 extends over 14 amino acids. V dropped 3 bases and J dropped 2; count of bases not matched to a gene: 3.

The V and J genes are TRBV5-1 and TRBJ2-3; maybe TRBD2 (6 bases). Trimming left V 0 bases short and J 4 bases short, with 12 bases between. Germline CDR1 reads SGHRS; CDR2 reads YFSETQ. The CDR3 has 15 residues. CDR3 bases: TGCGCCAGCAGCTTGGGCGGGACCGGCCCAGATACGCAGTATTTT. Amino acid sequence: CASSLGGTGPDTQYF. Full variable domain (rest looked up from reference TRBV5-1 and TRBJ2-3): KAGVTQTPRYLIKTRGQQVTLSCSPISGHRSVSWYQQTPGQGLQFLFEYFSETQRNKGNFPGRFSGRQFSNSRSEMNVSTLELGDSALYLCASSLGGTGPDTQYFGPGTRLTVL.

The rearrangement links TRBV5-6 to TRBJ2-7; D is ambiguous. Trimming left V 0 bases short and J 3 bases short, with 13 bases between. This CDR3 has 15 residues. Per the germline V gene, CDR1 is SGHDT and CDR2 is YYEEEE. The CDR3 loop reads CASSLAYRLVYEQYF. The DNA of the CDR3 is TGTGCCAGCAGCTTGGCCTACCGATTAGTCTACGAGCAGTACTTC. Based on the CDR3 plus reference TRBV5-6 and TRBJ2-7, the full variable domain is DAGVTQSPTHLIKTRGQQVTLRCSPKSGHDTVSWYQQALGQGPQFIFQYYEEEERQRGNFPDRFSGHQFPNYSSELNVNALLLGDSALYLCASSLAYRLVYEQYFGPGTRLTVT.

The count of this clone is one. The gene calls are TRBV5-6 and TRBJ2-1; 11 bases agree with TRBD2. Germline CDR1 is SGHDT and CDR2 is YYEEEE. The CDR3 covers 15 residues. Germline trimming cut 0 bases from V and 10 bases from J; bases unmatched to any gene: 6. The CDR3 loop reads CASSLVLAGGLEQFF. DNA for the CDR3: TGTGCCAGCAGCTTGGTTCTAGCGGGAGGTCTGGAGCAGTTCTTC.

The rearrangement uses TRBV18 and TRBJ1-4; 7 nucleotides align to TRBD1. The V segment lost 4 bases and the J segment 8 bases; nucleotides outside the gene matches: 7. The length of the CDR3 is 14 residues. CDR1 is KGHSH, CDR2 LQKENI, per germline. The DNA for the CDR3 is TGTGCCAGCTCACGAGGACAGGAGGGGGAAAAACTGTTTTTT. Its protein product is CASSRGQEGEKLFF.